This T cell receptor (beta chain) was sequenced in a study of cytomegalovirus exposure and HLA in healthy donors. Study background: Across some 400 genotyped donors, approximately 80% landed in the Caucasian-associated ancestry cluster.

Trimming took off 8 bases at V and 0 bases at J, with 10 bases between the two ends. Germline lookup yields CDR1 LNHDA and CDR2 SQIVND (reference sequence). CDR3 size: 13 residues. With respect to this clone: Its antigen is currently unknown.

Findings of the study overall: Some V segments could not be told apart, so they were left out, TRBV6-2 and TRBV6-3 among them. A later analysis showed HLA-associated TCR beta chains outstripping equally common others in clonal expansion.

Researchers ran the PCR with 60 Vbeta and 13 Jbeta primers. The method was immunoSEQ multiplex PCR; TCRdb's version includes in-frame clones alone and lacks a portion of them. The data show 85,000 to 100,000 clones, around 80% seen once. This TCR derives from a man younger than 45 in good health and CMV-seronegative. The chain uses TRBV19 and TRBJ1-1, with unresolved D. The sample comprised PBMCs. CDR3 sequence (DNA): TGTGCCAGTTGCCCACAGCTGAACACTGAAGCTTTCTTT. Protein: CASCPQLNTEAFF.